Shown below are 27 T cell receptor beta chains from a single sample sequenced in a study of shared clonotypes between healthy human individuals. TCRdb keeps only in-frame clones here, not all; method: immunoSEQ multiplex PCR. This table holds approximately 740,000 clones, about 74% found once. Sequenced input: memory CD4+ T cells sorted from blood. The subset denotes: CD45RA-negative fraction. The receptors stem from a woman between 25 and 40 years old in good health.

Only a few counts were recorded for this clone. The chain carries TRBV29-1 and TRBJ2-7, with TRBD1 as a possible D gene (5 bases). In germline, CDR1 is SQVTM, CDR2 ANQGSEA. CDR3 length: 14 amino acids. V was cut by 6 bases and J by 0 bases, with 15 bases left in between. The CDR3 loop reads CSVTRQSPSYEQYF. In DNA form, the CDR3 reads TGCAGCGTCACCCGACAGTCTCCCTCCTACGAGCAGTACTTC.

The chain couples TRBV25-1 to TRBJ1-1; tentative D call: TRBD1 (6 bases). This CDR3 has 16 residues. Germline V lookup: CDR1 MGHDK, CDR2 SYGVNS. With 4 bases removed from V and 1 base from J, the gap between germline ends came to 16 bases. The CDR3 DNA reads as TGTGCCAGCAGTGCCCAAACAGGGTTTGGGAACACTGAAGCTTTCTTT. It is translated as CASSAQTGFGNTEAFF.

The chain has TRBV7-2 and TRBJ2-1; 8 nucleotides agree with TRBD2. The CDR3 sequence is 13 residues long. Per the germline V gene, CDR1 is SGHTA and CDR2 is FQGNSA. With V trimmed by 1 base and J by 10 bases, 3 bases remained unmatched. CDR3 region: CASSLEREREQFF. CDR3 coding DNA: TGTGCCAGCAGCTTAGAGCGGGAGCGGGAGCAGTTCTTC.

The chain joins TRBV7-2 to TRBJ2-7, with a weak D call TRBD2 (5 bases). Deletions cut 5 bases from V and 2 bases from J, with 16 bases between. This CDR3 is built from 15 residues. Germline values: CDR1 SGHTA, CDR2 FQGNSA. Here the CDR3 DNA reads TGTGCCAGCAGCCGAGCCCGGGGAACCGCCTACGAGCAGTACTTC. Translation gives CASSRARGTAYEQYF.

The rearrangement links TRBV15 to TRBJ1-2, with a tentative D call TRBD1 (6 bases). The V gene's germline CDR1 is LNHNV and CDR2 YYDKDF (reference sequence). CDR3 length: 14 amino acids. V was clipped by 1 base and J by 7 bases, with 13 bases between them. CDR3 region: CATSRVAEQGGYTF. The CDR3 DNA sequence: TGTGCCACCAGCAGAGTGGCAGAACAGGGTGGCTACACCTTC.

This clone has only one observation. The rearrangement links TRBV7-9 to TRBJ1-3; D might be TRBD1 (5 bases). The germline V gene encodes CDR1 SEHNR and CDR2 FQNEAQ (reference sequence). The CDR3 runs to 13 residues. V was clipped by 6 bases and J by 1 base, with 7 bases between them. This CDR3 reads CASRGRSGNTIYF. Written as DNA, the CDR3 is TGTGCCAGCAGGGGACGGTCTGGAAACACCATATATTTT.

This clone was recorded a few times. The gene calls are TRBV28 and TRBJ1-2, with 7 bases lining up with TRBD1. V lost 10 bases to trimming and J lost 4 bases; unmatched junction nucleotides: 9. Per the germline V gene, CDR1 is MDHEN and CDR2 is SYDVKM. The CDR3 extends over 13 amino acids. For the CDR3, the DNA is TGTGCCACCTACAGGGGAAAGAGCTATGGCTACACCTTC. This translates into CATYRGKSYGYTF.

V gene TRBV5-1 combines with J gene TRBJ2-2; 16 positions agree with TRBD2. CDR1 and CDR2 (germline): SGHRS, YFSETQ. Losses at the gene ends were 4 bases for V and 5 bases for J; bases not matched to a gene: 5. The CDR3 runs to 17 residues. This CDR3 reads CASSPGTSGRDTGELFF. CDR3 DNA: TGCGCCAGCAGCCCCGGGACTAGCGGGAGGGATACCGGGGAGCTGTTTTTT.

The rearrangement links TRBV9 to TRBJ1-4; D gene uncertain. Trimming took off 0 bases at V and 8 bases at J, with 11 bases between the two ends. Germline V gene sequence: CDR1 SGDLS, CDR2 YYNGEE. This CDR3 contains 14 residues. The CDR3 here is CASSVGRPGEKLFF. The CDR3 DNA reads as TGTGCCAGCAGCGTAGGTCGCCCGGGGGAAAAACTGTTTTTT.

In this sample, this clone turned up many times. This chain's CDR3 is CSARNTGGGGYEQYF. In DNA form, the CDR3 reads TGCAGCGCTCGGAACACTGGGGGAGGAGGCTACGAGCAGTACTTC. The genes are TRBV29-1 and TRBJ2-7, with D possibly TRBD2 on 6 matching bases. Trimming removed 7 bases from V and 3 bases from J, with 22 bases in between. The CDR3 has 15 residues. Germline loops: CDR1 SQVTM, CDR2 ANQGSEA.

DNA for the CDR3: TGCAGCGTCCGAGGCGGCGGCACAGATACGCAGTATTTT. Translation gives CSVRGGGTDTQYF. The chain joins TRBV29-1 to TRBJ2-3, with D unclear. There are 13 residues in the CDR3. Germline CDR1 is SQVTM and CDR2 is ANQGSEA. V was cut by 6 bases and J by 1 base, with 11 bases left in between.

V gene TRBV19 combines with J gene TRBJ1-1, with 8 bases aligning to TRBD1. Germline V lookup: CDR1 LNHDA, CDR2 SQIVND (reference sequence). The CDR3 sequence is 14 residues long. V gave up 7 bases and J gave up 2 bases; unmatched junction bases: 6. The CDR3 loop is CASIRGTGNTEAFF. Here the CDR3 DNA reads TGTGCCAGTATTAGGGGGACAGGTAACACTGAAGCTTTCTTT.

This clone came up many times. The rearrangement uses TRBV15 and TRBJ2-7, with 9 positions matching TRBD2. V lost 1 base, J lost 2 bases, and 3 bases stayed unmatched. CDR3 length: 15 residues. Germline CDR1 LNHNV, CDR2 YYDKDF (reference sequence). This chain's CDR3 is CATSRGLAETYEQYF. CDR3 DNA: TGTGCCACCAGCAGAGGACTAGCGGAGACCTACGAGCAGTACTTC.

This clone was counted once. V is TRBV5-4 and J is TRBJ2-7; perhaps TRBD1 as D (6 bases). The V end was cut by 4 bases, the J end by 3 bases, with 20 bases between. Per the germline V gene, CDR1 is SGHNT and CDR2 is YYREEE (reference sequence). CDR3 length: 16 amino acids. CDR3 coding DNA: TGTGCCAGCAGCCCTGAACTCAGGGGTTTGGGCTACGAGCAGTACTTC. Translation gives CASSPELRGLGYEQYF.

Turning to this clone: It is unclear where the CDR3 begins or ends on the DNA, so no DNA is shown, and the CDR3 is as TCRdb lists it. The genes are TRBV2 and TRBJ2-7. The CDR3 region is 11 residues in length, termini included. Germline CDR1 and CDR2: SNHLY and FYNNEI. This CDR3 is CASSTSNEQYF.

Remarks on this clone: The same CDR3 arises from other DNA sequences in this sample as well. The genes are TRBV18 and TRBJ2-7, with D possibly TRBD2 on 6 matching bases. This CDR3 spans 12 amino acids. Trimming removed 3 bases at V and 5 bases at J, with 8 bases between. Germline V lookup: CDR1 KGHSH, CDR2 LQKENI. The CDR3 spells CASSPTGDEQYF. The CDR3 region has the DNA TGTGCCAGCTCACCTACGGGGGACGAGCAGTACTTC.

This clone was seen only once. This sequence joins TRBV15 and TRBJ2-5; either TRBD1 or TRBD2 may fit D (6 bases each). Germline V CDR1 and CDR2: LNHNV, YYDKDF (reference sequence). There are 15 residues in the CDR3. V was shortened by 0 bases and J by 7 bases, with 15 bases between the two germline ends. The CDR3 region is CATSRDRTRGGTQYF. For the CDR3, the DNA is TGTGCCACCAGCAGAGATAGGACCAGGGGAGGGACCCAGTACTTC.

This clone was recorded only once. The rearrangement joins TRBV5-1 to TRBJ2-1; 10 positions agree with TRBD2. In germline, CDR1 is SGHRS, CDR2 YFSETQ. V dropped 2 bases and J dropped 6; count of bases not matched to a gene: 11. The CDR3 sequence is 17 residues long. Here the CDR3 reads CASSLNLAGERFNEQFF. The DNA for the CDR3 is TGCGCCAGCAGCTTAAATCTAGCGGGAGAGAGATTCAATGAGCAGTTCTTC.

The genes are TRBV11-3 and TRBJ2-1; the match to TRBD2 covers 11 bases. This CDR3 is built from 17 residues. J was trimmed by 2 bases and V by 2 bases; bases with no gene match: 5. CDR1 SGHNT and CDR2 YENEEA come from the germline V gene. The CDR3 is CASSLFGTSGTYNEQFF. DNA of the CDR3: TGTGCCAGCAGCTTATTTGGGACTAGCGGCACCTACAATGAGCAGTTCTTC.

CDR3 nucleotide sequence: TGTGCCAGCAGTCGACAGGATAGCAATCAGCCCCAGCATTTT. Protein product: CASSRQDSNQPQHF. The V and J genes are TRBV27 and TRBJ1-5, with TRBD1 as a possible D gene (6 bases). Between the trimmed V and J ends, which lost 5 bases and 0 bases, there was a span of 8 bases. Germline V gene lookup returns CDR1 MNHEY and CDR2 SMNVEV (reference sequence). The CDR3 contains 14 residues.

The CDR3 nucleotides are TGTGCCAGCAGCACTGAGGGACAGGGGAATGAAAAACTGTTTTTT. Translation gives CASSTEGQGNEKLFF. The chain is built from TRBV28 and TRBJ1-4; 10 bases are a match to TRBD1. The CDR3 extends over 15 amino acids. J lost 5 bases, V lost 6 bases, and 6 bases had no gene match. The V gene's germline CDR1 is MDHEN and CDR2 SYDVKM.

This clone has only a few counts. The CDR3 loop is CASTGEVTDTQYF. In nucleotides, the CDR3 is TGTGCCAGCACAGGGGAGGTGACAGATACGCAGTATTTT. The chain couples TRBV28 to TRBJ2-3; D tentatively fits TRBD1 or TRBD2 (6 bases each). This CDR3 is 13 amino acids long. Germline V gene data show CDR1 as MDHEN and CDR2 as SYDVKM. Trimming shortened V by 7 bases and J by 3 bases, and 11 bases separated the two germline ends.

The chain carries TRBV5-1 and TRBJ2-3; D not certain. The CDR3 has 12 amino acids. The germline V gene has CDR1 SGHRS and CDR2 YFSETQ. Between the trimmed V and J ends, which lost 3 bases and 7 bases, there was a span of 9 bases. Written as DNA, the CDR3 is TGCGCCAGCAGCTCACAGATATATACGCAGTATTTT. Its protein is CASSSQIYTQYF.

The chain joins TRBV6-6 to TRBJ2-4; D remains unclear. The CDR3 runs to 16 residues. Germline CDR1 and CDR2: MNHNY and SVGAGI (reference sequence). Trimming pared 0 bases from V and 1 base from J, leaving 10 bases between. CDR3 coding DNA: TGTGCCAGCAGTTACTCAGCAGGAGCGGCCAAAAACATTCAGTACTTC. This gives the protein CASSYSAGAAKNIQYF.

The rearrangement links TRBV2 to TRBJ1-2, with a tentative D call TRBD1 (6 bases). Trimming cost V 7 bases and J 0 bases, with 9 bases left between them. CDR1 SNHLY and CDR2 FYNNEI come from the germline V gene. CDR3 length equals 13 residues. The CDR3 reads CASTDSSNYGYTF. The CDR3 region has the DNA TGTGCCAGCACGGACAGCTCTAACTATGGCTACACCTTC.

The chain recombines TRBV4-1 with TRBJ2-1, with no clear D. Germline lookup yields CDR1 MGHRA and CDR2 YSYEKL. V was cut by 0 bases and J by 10 bases, with 4 bases left in between. This CDR3 is 11 amino acids long. The DNA for the CDR3 is TGCGCCAGCAGCCAAGATCGAGAGCAGTTCTTC. Amino acids: CASSQDREQFF.

Comments on this clone: Other DNA sequences in the sample encode the same CDR3. The chain links TRBV29-1 to TRBJ1-4, with 8 bases matching TRBD1. Trimming at V came to 6 bases and at J to 8 bases, leaving 2 bases not matched to a gene. The CDR3 has 11 residues. The germline V gene has CDR1 SQVTM and CDR2 ANQGSEA. The CDR3: CSVRTGEKLFF. The CDR3 DNA sequence: TGCAGCGTAAGGACAGGGGAAAAACTGTTTTTT.